This T cell receptor (beta chain) appears in the sequencing data of a study of cytomegalovirus exposure and HLA in healthy donors. Study-wide points: As was reported, the classifier diagnosed cytomegalovirus status with high specificity and sensitivity. Sequencing depth across donors, presence/absence analyses assumed, was roughly uniform.

Details on this clone: Its matching antigen is unknown.

PCR primers comprised 60 Vbeta and 13 Jbeta primers. Assay: immunoSEQ multiplex PCR; the TCRdb copy retains only in-frame clones and omits some. The sample consists of around 99,000 clones, around four fifths of them appearing once. Germline V CDR1 and CDR2: ENHRY, SYGVKD. CDR3 length: 15 residues. Germline trimming cut 6 bases from V and 3 bases from J; bases unmatched to any gene: 9. Sequencing input: PBMCs. The clonotype originates from a man in his forties or fifties in good health and CMV-seropositive. This chain connects TRBV10-3 to TRBJ2-7, with 9 positions matching TRBD1. This chain's CDR3 is CAISYTGTGSYEQYF. In DNA form, the CDR3 reads TGTGCCATCAGCTACACCGGGACAGGGAGCTACGAGCAGTACTTC.